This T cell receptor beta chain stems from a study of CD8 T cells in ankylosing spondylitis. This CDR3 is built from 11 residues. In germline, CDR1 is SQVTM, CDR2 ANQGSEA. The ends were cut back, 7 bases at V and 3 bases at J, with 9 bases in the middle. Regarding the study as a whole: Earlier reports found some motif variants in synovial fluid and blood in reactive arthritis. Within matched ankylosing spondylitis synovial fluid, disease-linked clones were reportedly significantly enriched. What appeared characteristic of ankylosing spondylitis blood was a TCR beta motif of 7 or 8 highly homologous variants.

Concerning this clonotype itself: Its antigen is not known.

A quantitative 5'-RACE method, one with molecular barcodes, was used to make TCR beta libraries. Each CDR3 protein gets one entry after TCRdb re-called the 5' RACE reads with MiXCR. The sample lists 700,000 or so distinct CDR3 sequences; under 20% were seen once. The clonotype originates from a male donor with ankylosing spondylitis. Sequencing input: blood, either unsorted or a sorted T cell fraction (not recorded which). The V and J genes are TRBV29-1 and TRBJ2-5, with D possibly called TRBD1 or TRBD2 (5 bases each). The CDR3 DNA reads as TGCAGCGCCGGGACCAAAGAGACCCAGTACTTC. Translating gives CSAGTKETQYF.